This T cell receptor (beta chain) was sequenced for a study of graft-versus-host responses after intestinal transplantation. Points from the study as a whole: Allografts of one patient group, those with graft-donor T cell macrochimerism, had high graft-versus-host to host-versus-graft clonal ratios.

Graft tissue was processed to release intraepithelial and lamina propria lymphocytes. CDR3 length: 14 residues. V dropped 1 base and J dropped 4 bases, with 11 bases sitting between them. The germline gives CDR1 SGHAT, CDR2 FQNNGV. TCRdb keeps only in-frame clones here, not all; method: immunoSEQ multiplex PCR. The repertoire holds approximately 15,000 clones, with 70% to 85% as singletons. On this clone itself: What it binds is not known. Within the sample, other DNA sequences also encode this same CDR3.

The source of this sequence is a human patient who received an intestinal transplant, so some T cells may come from the graft donor. This sequence joins TRBV11-2 and TRBJ2-7, with D unclear. This specimen was ileum tissue, taken 14 days after transplant. The CDR3 nucleotides are TGTGCCAGCAGCTTAGTAGTCTCTGGGTACGAGCAGTACTTC. This codes for CASSLVVSGYEQYF.